Listed here is a single TCR beta chain. This sample is drawn from a study of early T cells in non-severe SARS-CoV-2 infection. TCRdb called the 5' RACE reads again in MiXCR, with one record for every CDR3 protein. The sample lists about 77,000 distinct CDR3 sequences, roughly a sixth seen once, with approximately 2.9% in the top ten. In germline, CDR1 is SEHNR, CDR2 FQNEAQ (reference sequence). V dropped 4 bases and J dropped 9; count of bases not matched to a gene: 14. The CDR3 consists of 16 residues. The chain joins TRBV7-9 to TRBJ2-1, with 8 bases matching TRBD2. This receptor was obtained from an adult who was a healthcare worker with PCR-confirmed SARS-CoV-2 infection or an uninfected control (not recorded which). The sample consisted of whole blood. CDR3 nucleotides: TGTGCCAGCAGCTCATGGACTAGCCCTCGGTCCAGTGAGCAGTTCTTC. Translating it yields CASSSWTSPRSSEQFF.